This T cell receptor beta chain was profiled in a study of Ad26.COV2.S vaccination and SARS-CoV-2 variants. TCRdb's table, derived via immunoSEQ multiplex PCR, lists solely in-frame clones and lacks some. The sample consists of 440,000 or so clones, roughly 91% of them appearing once. This CDR3 region has 15 residues. CDR1 and CDR2 (germline): MNHEY, SMNVEV (reference sequence). V gave up 5 bases and J gave up 2 bases; unmatched junction bases: 6. Regarding treatment: some 19 received Ad26.COV2.S at low or high dose, single or two shots; five or six received placebo; per-sample allocation not given. Day 63 after the first injection of vaccine or placebo was the sampling time.

The specimen was peripheral blood, collected in a trial of Ad26.COV2.S vaccine versus placebo. The chain has TRBV27 and TRBJ2-7; TRBD1 agrees at 10 bases. This TCR came from a person aged 18-65 years who received the Ad26.COV2.S COVID-19 vaccine or a placebo. This chain's CDR3 is CASSLTGGSTYEQYF. DNA of the CDR3: TGTGCCAGCAGTCTGACAGGGGGCTCCACCTACGAGCAGTACTTC.